Given below is one TCR beta chain in context. This clonotype was seen a few times. Its antigen is unknown. No base-level quality is on record; no much larger clone is a single base apart. This entry comes from a study of post-analysis software for immune sequencing data (dated by TCRdb to the mid-2010s). With respect to the entire study: Disease courses on record covered relapsing-remitting, secondary progressive and progressive-relapsing multiple sclerosis, though some patients had no subtype annotation. A subset of samples was prepared in parallel using single-end sample barcoding, then pooled and co-amplified after Illumina adapter ligation. The patient repertoires were set against about eleven previously published healthy control repertoires from donors whose ages ranged from roughly 6 to 27 years. Points the paper makes about the study in general: The multiple sclerosis patient group was slightly younger than the control group. Compared with controls, multiple sclerosis patients had significantly lower normalized Chao1 diversity, a finding suggesting substantial peripheral T-cell clonal expansion. Direct clustering with F measure revealed strong co-clustering of samples prepared in the same batch, which led to a batch-effect correction. Roughly 5 TRBV segments, including TRBV5-6, TRBV5-1 and TRBV20-1, were significantly more frequent in patients than controls.

Here V drops 5 bases and J drops 5 bases, and the junction holds 6 bases not matched to any gene. According to the germline V gene, CDR1 reads MRHNA and CDR2 reads SNTAGT. Counted from cysteine to phenylalanine, this CDR3 has 14 amino acids. The sequence is cut down to CDR3 DNA, 42 bases in frame from base 1. Receptor amplification or capture employed PCR. These reads were obtained on an Illumina HiSeq 2500. Unique molecular identifiers were incorporated into TCR beta cDNA libraries to reduce PCR and sequencing biases. Roughly 0.5 million cDNA molecules were obtained per 1 to 10 million input T cells, so each molecule approximated one T cell. The patient libraries were prepared and sequenced with the same protocol used for the earlier healthy control dataset. Within a given batch, samples were prepared together, multiplexed and sequenced on the same HiSeq lane. As for how the authors treated the data: MIGEC was used to process the raw barcoded reads, and molecular identifier groups with only a single read were discarded before consensus assembly and CDR3 extraction. Clonotype tables were post-analysed with VDJtools, and diversity was normalized by down-sampling all datasets to the smallest sample size. Repertoire overlap clustering matched CDR3 amino acid but not nucleotide sequences to correct batch-related cross-sample contamination. TCRdb passed the public sequencing reads through fastp at Q25 and MiXCR, retaining productive beta sequences. Rows with a matching CDR3 protein are joined into one entry that keeps the most common DNA and genes. Clone size and V and J calls follow TCRdb, not the original study. The sample includes a few hundred thousand distinct CDR3 sequences, with approximately 33% observed a single time. The ten largest clones take up 13% of the sample.

TCR beta repertoires were profiled from peripheral blood of approximately 13 young patients with multiple sclerosis to demonstrate the VDJtools post-analysis software. The patients with multiple sclerosis were children and adolescents between roughly 6 and 15 years of age. The sample comprised blood. This TCR was sampled from a girl under 18 with multiple sclerosis. Rearrangement joined TRBV6-4 to TRBJ2-1; 7 junctional bases match TRBD2. The nucleotide sequence is TGTGCCAGCAGTACCGGGACTACCGACAATGAGCAGTTCTTC. Translation gives CASSTGTTDNEQFF.